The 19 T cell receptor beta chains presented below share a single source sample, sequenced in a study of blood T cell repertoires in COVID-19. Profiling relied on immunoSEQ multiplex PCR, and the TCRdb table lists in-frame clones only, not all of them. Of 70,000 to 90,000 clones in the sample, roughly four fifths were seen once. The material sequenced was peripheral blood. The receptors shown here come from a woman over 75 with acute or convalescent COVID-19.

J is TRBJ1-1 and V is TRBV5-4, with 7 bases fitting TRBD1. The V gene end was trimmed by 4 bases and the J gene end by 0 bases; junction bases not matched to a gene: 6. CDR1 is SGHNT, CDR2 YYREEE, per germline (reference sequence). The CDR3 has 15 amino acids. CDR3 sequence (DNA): TGTGCCAGCAGCCCCCCAACAGGGGTGAACACTGAAGCTTTCTTT. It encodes CASSPPTGVNTEAFF. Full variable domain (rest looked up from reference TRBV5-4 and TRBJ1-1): ETGVTQSPTHLIKTRGQQVTLRCSSQSGHNTVSWYQQALGQGPQFIFQYYREEENGRGNFPPRFSGLQFPNYSSELNVNALELDDSALYLCASSPPTGVNTEAFFGQGTRLTVV.

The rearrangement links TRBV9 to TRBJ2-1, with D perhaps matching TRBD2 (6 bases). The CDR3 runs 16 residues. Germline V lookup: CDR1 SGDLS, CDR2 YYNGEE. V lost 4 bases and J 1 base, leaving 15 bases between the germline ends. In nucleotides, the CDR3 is TGTGCCAGCAGCCCACCCCCGGAGGGGTCCTACAATGAGCAGTTCTTC. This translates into CASSPPPEGSYNEQFF.

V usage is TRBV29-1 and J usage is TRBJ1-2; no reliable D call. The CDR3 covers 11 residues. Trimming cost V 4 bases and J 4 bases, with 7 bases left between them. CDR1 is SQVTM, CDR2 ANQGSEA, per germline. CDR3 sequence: CSVVRGYGYTF. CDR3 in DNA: TGCAGCGTTGTGCGGGGCTATGGCTACACCTTC.

This CDR3 is CASSLDSGETSYNEQFF. The DNA of the CDR3 is TGTGCCAGCAGCTTAGATTCCGGGGAGACGTCCTACAATGAGCAGTTCTTC. This sequence joins TRBV7-8 and TRBJ2-1; the D gene is possibly TRBD2 (5 bases). CDR3 length: 17 residues. Germline V gene data show CDR1 as SGHVS and CDR2 as FQNEAQ. V was cut by 1 base and J by 1 base, with 14 bases left in between.

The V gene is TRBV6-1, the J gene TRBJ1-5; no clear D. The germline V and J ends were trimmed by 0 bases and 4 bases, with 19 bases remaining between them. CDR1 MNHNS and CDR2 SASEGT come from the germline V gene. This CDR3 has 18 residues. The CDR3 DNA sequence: TGTGCCAGCAGTGAAGCGCTTCGTGGTGGCCAGGAAAATCAGCCCCAGCATTTT. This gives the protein CASSEALRGGQENQPQHF.

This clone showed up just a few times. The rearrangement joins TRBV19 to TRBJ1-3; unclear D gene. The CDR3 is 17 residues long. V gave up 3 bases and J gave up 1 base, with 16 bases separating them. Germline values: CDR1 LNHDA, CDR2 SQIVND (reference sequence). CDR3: CASSIFTALASGNTIYF. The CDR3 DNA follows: TGTGCCAGTAGTATCTTTACAGCCTTGGCGTCTGGAAACACCATATATTTT. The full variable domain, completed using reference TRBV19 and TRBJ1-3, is DGGITQSPKYLFRKEGQNVTLSCEQNLNHDAMYWYRQDPGQGLRLIYYSQIVNDFQKGDIAEGYSVSREKKESFPLTVTSAQKNPTAFYLCASSIFTALASGNTIYFGEGSWLTVV.

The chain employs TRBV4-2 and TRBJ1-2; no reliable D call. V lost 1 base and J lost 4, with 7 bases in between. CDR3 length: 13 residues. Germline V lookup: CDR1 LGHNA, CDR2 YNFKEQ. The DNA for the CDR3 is TGTGCCAGCAGCCAAGCTAGACTCTATGGCTACACCTTC. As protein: CASSQARLYGYTF.

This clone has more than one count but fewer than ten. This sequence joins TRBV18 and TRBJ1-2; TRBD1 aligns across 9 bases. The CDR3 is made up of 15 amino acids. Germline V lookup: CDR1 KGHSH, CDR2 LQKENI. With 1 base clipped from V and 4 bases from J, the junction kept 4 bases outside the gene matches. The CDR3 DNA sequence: TGTGCCAGCTCACCACGACAGGGGGATACCTATGGCTACACCTTC. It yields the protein CASSPRQGDTYGYTF.

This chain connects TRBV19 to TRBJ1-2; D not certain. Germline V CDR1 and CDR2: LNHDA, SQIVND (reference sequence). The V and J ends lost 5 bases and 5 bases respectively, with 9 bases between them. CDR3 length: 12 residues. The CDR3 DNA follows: TGTGCCAGTAGTTTACGGACTTATGGCTACACCTTC. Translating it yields CASSLRTYGYTF.

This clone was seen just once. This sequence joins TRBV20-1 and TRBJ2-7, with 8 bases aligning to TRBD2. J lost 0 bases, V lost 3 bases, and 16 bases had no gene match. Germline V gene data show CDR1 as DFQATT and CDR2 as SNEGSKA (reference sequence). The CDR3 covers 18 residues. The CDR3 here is CSASSYRGGGQSSYEQYF. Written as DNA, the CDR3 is TGCAGTGCTAGTTCGTACCGAGGCGGGGGGCAGAGCTCCTACGAGCAGTACTTC.

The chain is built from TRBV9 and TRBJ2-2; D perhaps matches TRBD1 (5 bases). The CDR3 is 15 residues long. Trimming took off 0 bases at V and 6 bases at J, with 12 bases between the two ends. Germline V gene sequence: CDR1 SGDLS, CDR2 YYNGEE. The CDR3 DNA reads TGTGCCAGCAGCGTAGCCCCAGGGTCGGCCGGGGAGCTGTTTTTT. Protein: CASSVAPGSAGELFF.

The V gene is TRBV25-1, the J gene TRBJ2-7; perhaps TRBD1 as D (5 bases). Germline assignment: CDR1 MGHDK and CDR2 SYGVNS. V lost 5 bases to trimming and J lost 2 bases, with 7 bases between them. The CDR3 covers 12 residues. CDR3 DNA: TGTGCCAGCAGTTCGACAGCCTACGAGCAGTACTTC. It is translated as CASSSTAYEQYF.

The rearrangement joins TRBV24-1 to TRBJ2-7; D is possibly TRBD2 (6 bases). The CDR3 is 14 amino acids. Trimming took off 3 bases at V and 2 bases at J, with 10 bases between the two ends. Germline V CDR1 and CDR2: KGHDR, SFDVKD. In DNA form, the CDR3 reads TGTGCCACCAGTGATGCAGGCGGGGCCTACGAGCAGTACTTC. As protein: CATSDAGGAYEQYF.

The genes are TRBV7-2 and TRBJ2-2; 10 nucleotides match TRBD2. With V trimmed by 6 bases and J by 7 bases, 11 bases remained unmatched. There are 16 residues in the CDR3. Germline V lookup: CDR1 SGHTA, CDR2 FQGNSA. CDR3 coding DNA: TGTGCCAGCAGTCCCGTTCTAGCGGGAGCATACGGGGAGCTGTTTTTT. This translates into CASSPVLAGAYGELFF.

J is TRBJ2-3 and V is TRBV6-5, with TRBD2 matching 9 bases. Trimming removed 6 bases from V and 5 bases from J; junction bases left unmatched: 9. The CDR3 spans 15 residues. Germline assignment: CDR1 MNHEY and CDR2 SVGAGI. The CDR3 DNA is TGTGCCAGCAGGAATAGCGGGAGCCCTATAGATACGCAGTATTTT. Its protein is CASRNSGSPIDTQYF.

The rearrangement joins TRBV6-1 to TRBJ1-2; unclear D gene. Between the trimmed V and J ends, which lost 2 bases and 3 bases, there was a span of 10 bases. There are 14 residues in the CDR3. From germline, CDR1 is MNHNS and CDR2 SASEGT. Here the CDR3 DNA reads TGTGCCAGCAGTGAATCGTGGAGCGACTATGGCTACACCTTC. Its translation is CASSESWSDYGYTF.

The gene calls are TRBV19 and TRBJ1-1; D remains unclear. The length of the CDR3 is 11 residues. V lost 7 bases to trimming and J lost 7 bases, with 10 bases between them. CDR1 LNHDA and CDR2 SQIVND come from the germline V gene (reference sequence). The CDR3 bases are TGTGCCAGTAACACCGGGAGTGAAGCTTTCTTT. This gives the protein CASNTGSEAFF.

CDR3 loop: CASSPGTGGGQGANVLTF. CDR3 nucleotides: TGCGCCAGCAGCCCGGGGACAGGGGGTGGCCAAGGGGCCAACGTCCTGACTTTC. The chain employs TRBV5-1 and TRBJ2-6, with 11 bases that match TRBD1. The CDR3 has 18 residues. Germline V CDR1 and CDR2: SGHRS, YFSETQ. With V trimmed by 4 bases and J by 4 bases, 10 bases remained unmatched.

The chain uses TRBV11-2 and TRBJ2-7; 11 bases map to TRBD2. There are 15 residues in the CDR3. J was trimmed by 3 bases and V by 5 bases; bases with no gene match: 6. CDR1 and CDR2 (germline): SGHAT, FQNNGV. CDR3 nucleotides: TGTGCCAGCAGCCTGACTAGCGGGATCAACTACGAGCAGTACTTC. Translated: CASSLTSGINYEQYF.